The T cell receptor (beta chain) described here comes from a study of CD8+CD57+ T cells in acquired aplastic anemia. Across the study: Sorted CD4+ and CD8+ cells yielded DNA averaging around 3 ug.

Profiling that covered TCR beta VDJ and CDR3 relied on genomic DNA as its template. TCRdb itself ran the reads through MiXCR, one entry per CDR3 protein. This table holds about 130,000 distinct CDR3 sequences, about half found once. About this clonotype: The antigen is not known.

Study results and caveats: It was found that almost 30 CD8+ CDR3 sequences were shared between patients and controls. In CD8+ cells, Simpson's diversity showed no significant difference between patients and controls.

The germline V gene has CDR1 SNHLY and CDR2 FYNNEI. The CDR3 runs 15 residues. The germline V and J ends were trimmed by 6 bases and 3 bases, with 16 bases remaining between them. This receptor was taken from a human donor in good health, serving as a control. The sequenced sample consisted of sorted CD4+, CD8+, or CD8+CD57+ T cells (not recorded which) from PBMCs. The gene calls are TRBV2 and TRBJ2-3; D is possibly TRBD2 (5 bases). The CDR3: CASRSREGWTDTQYF. The DNA of the CDR3 is TGTGCCAGCAGGAGCCGCGAGGGATGGACAGATACGCAGTATTTT.